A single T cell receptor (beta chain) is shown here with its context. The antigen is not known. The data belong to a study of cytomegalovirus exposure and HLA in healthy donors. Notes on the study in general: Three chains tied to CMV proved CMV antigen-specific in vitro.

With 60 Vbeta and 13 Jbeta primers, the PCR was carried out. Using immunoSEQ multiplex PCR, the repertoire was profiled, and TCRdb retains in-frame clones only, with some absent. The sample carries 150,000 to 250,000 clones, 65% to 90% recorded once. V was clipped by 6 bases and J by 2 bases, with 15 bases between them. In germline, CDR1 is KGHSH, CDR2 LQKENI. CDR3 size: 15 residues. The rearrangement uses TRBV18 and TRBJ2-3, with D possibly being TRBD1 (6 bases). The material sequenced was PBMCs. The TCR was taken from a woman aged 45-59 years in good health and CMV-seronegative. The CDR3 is CASSLQGTHTDTQYF. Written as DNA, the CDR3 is TGTGCCAGCTCCCTCCAGGGGACACACACAGATACGCAGTATTTT.